This record covers a single T cell receptor (beta chain). Its specificity is not known. This sample was included in a study of T cells after yellow fever vaccination. Overall study results and limits: Booster samples showed a return of most primary-vaccination clones (approximately 96% CD4, 88% CD8). Just a small share of clonotypes turned up in the CD4 compartment as well as the CD8 compartment.

TCRdb passed the 5' RACE reads through MiXCR, listing each CDR3 protein once. The sample yields hundreds of thousands of distinct CDR3 sequences, roughly 14% seen once. The CDR3 is 13 amino acids. Germline V gene sequence: CDR1 SGHTA, CDR2 FQGNSA. V was cut by 9 bases and J by 5 bases, with 14 bases left in between. This sequence originates from a man aged 30 to 39 who received the YFV17D yellow fever vaccine. V usage is TRBV7-2 and J usage is TRBJ2-1, with D perhaps TRBD1 (5 bases). Material: PBMCs, obtained on the day of the yellow fever booster vaccination. CDR3 nucleotides: TGTGCCAGTGACAGTGTTTTCCACAATGAGCAGTTCTTC. Protein: CASDSVFHNEQFF.